This T cell receptor beta chain was documented in a study of T-cell reconstitution after alpha-beta-depleted transplantation in children. A library of TCRbeta sequences, prepared with unique molecular identifiers, was generated. TCRdb reanalysed the PCR reads using MiXCR and keeps one entry per CDR3 protein. This sample has 200,000 to 250,000 distinct CDR3 sequences, with under 9.5% found just once. V trimming: 5 bases; J trimming: 5 bases; junction bases outside the gene matches: 12. From germline, CDR1 is SGHVS and CDR2 FQNEAQ. This CDR3 is 16 amino acids long. The sample holds a few counts of this clonotype.

This receptor was taken from a human donor who donated a stem cell graft to a child with acute lymphoblastic leukemia. The sequencing used PBMCs from the stem cell graft donor, collected from the stem cell graft. The rearrangement joins TRBV7-8 to TRBJ2-5; TRBD1 aligns across 9 bases. The CDR3 nucleotides are TGTGCCAGCAGCCCACAGGGACAGGGAGTACCCGAGACCCAGTACTTC. This sequence encodes CASSPQGQGVPETQYF.